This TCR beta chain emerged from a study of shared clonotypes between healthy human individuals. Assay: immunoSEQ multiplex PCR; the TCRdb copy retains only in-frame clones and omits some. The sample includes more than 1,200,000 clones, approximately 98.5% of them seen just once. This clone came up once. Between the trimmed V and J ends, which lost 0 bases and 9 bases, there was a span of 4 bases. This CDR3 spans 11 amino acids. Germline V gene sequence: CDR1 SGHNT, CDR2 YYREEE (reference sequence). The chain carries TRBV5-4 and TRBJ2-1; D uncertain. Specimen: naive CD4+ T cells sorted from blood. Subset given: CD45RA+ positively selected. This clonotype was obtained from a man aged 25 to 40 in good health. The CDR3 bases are TGTGCCAGCAGCTTGGGGGCTGAGCAGTTCTTC. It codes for CASSLGAEQFF.